The rows below give T cell receptor beta chains drawn from one sample of a study of blood T cell repertoires in COVID-19. Profiled with immunoSEQ multiplex PCR; TCRdb holds only in-frame clones, not every one. The sample records over 350,000 clones, over 75% being singletons. Sample: PBMCs or T cells enriched from blood (not recorded which). The receptors shown here come from a woman aged 25 to 39 with acute COVID-19. CDR3s include the opening cysteine and the closing phenylalanine or tryptophan. A D gene is named only where the DNA matches it firmly. Where a row states a size, it is once, few, many or the class of an expanded clone; other rows omit it.

J | size | D | V | CDR3 | DNA
TRBJ2-1 | - | TRBD2 | TRBV29-1 | CSVEGLAGGPGNEQFF | TGCAGCGTTGAGGGACTAGCGGGGGGGCCGGGAAATGAGCAGTTCTTC
TRBJ1-4 | - | - | TRBV5-5 | CASSLDFGTRKATNEKLFF | TGTGCCAGCAGCTTGGATTTTGGGACAAGAAAGGCAACTAATGAAAAACTGTTTTTT
TRBJ1-2 | once | - | TRBV7-2 | CLVRSGEYGYTF | TGTCTCGTACGGTCGGGTGAATATGGCTACACCTTC
TRBJ2-1 | - | - | TRBV19 | CASSKEGHEALYYNEQFF | TGTGCCAGTAGTAAGGAGGGTCACGAGGCGCTCTACTACAATGAGCAGTTCTTC
TRBJ1-1 | - | TRBD1 | TRBV11-2 | CASSKGQGNYVTEAFF | TGTGCCAGCAGCAAGGGACAGGGAAACTATGTCACTGAAGCTTTCTTT
TRBJ1-6 | - | TRBD1 | TRBV30 | CAWSPQSRTGIAPLHF | TGTGCCTGGAGTCCACAGAGTAGGACAGGGATCGCACCCCTCCACTTT
TRBJ2-1 | - | TRBD1 | TRBV30 | CAWSVLGTEGYGEQFF | TGTGCCTGGAGTGTACTGGGGACAGAAGGGTACGGTGAGCAGTTCTTC
TRBJ2-1 | - | TRBD1 | TRBV5-1 | CASRRGQGAEQFF | TGCGCCAGCAGACGCGGACAGGGGGCTGAGCAGTTCTTC
TRBJ2-7 | - | TRBD1 | TRBV9 | CASSVGDSLGEQYF | TGTGCCAGCAGCGTAGGGGACAGCTTGGGGGAGCAGTACTTC
TRBJ2-4 | - | TRBD1 | TRBV18 | CASSENRGMDIQYF | TGTGCCAGCTCAGAGAACAGGGGGATGGACATTCAGTACTTC
TRBJ2-7 | - | TRBD1 | TRBV6-5 | CASSYSIVRGFYEQYF | TGTGCCAGCAGTTACTCCATCGTCAGGGGGTTCTACGAGCAGTACTTC
TRBJ1-6 | - | TRBD1 | TRBV12-3/TRBV12-4 | CASRYTGEGSLHF | TGTGCCAGCAGGTACACAGGGGAAGGGTCCCTCCACTTT
TRBJ2-5 | - | TRBD2 | TRBV7-2 | CASSSVGGSGETQYF | TGTGCCAGCAGCTCCGTCGGGGGGTCGGGGGAGACCCAGTACTTC
TRBJ2-1 | once | - | TRBV21-1 | CASSKGTASYNEQFF | TGTGCCAGCAGCAAAGGGACAGCCTCCTACAATGAGCAGTTCTTC
TRBJ2-7 | few | - | TRBV11-2 | CASSLGTAYEQYF | TGTGCCAGCAGCTTAGGGACTGCCTACGAGCAGTACTTC
TRBJ2-7 | - | - | TRBV3-1/TRBV3-2 | CASSQARGYEQYF | TGTGCCAGCAGCCAAGCGAGGGGGTACGAGCAGTACTTC
TRBJ2-3 | - | TRBD2 | TRBV19 | CASSMGGGRAWGTDTQYF | TGTGCCAGTAGTATGGGCGGGGGAAGGGCCTGGGGCACAGATACGCAGTATTTT
TRBJ2-3 | - | TRBD1 | TRBV7-3 | CASSLRGQGRHTQYF | TGTGCCAGCAGCTTACGAGGACAGGGACGACATACGCAGTATTTT
TRBJ2-2 | - | TRBD2 | TRBV24-1 | CATSDLAGGQDTGELFF | TGTGCCACCAGTGATCTAGCGGGGGGGCAGGACACCGGGGAGCTGTTTTTT
TRBJ1-3 | - | - | TRBV15 | CATSREYSVSGNTIYF | TGTGCCACCAGCAGGGAATACAGTGTCTCTGGAAACACCATATATTTT
TRBJ2-5 | - | TRBD1 | TRBV27 | CASSLLGQGIETQYF | TGTGCCAGCAGTTTACTAGGACAGGGTATAGAGACCCAGTACTTC
TRBJ1-2 | - | - | TRBV7-9 | CASTQGSGTYGYTF | TGTGCCAGCACCCAGGGCTCCGGTACCTATGGCTACACCTTC
TRBJ2-1 | - | - | TRBV11-2 | CASSFRTAYNEQFF | TGTGCCAGCAGCTTTAGAACGGCCTACAATGAGCAGTTCTTC
TRBJ1-2 | - | - | TRBV14 | CASSHGNRLLGYTF | TGTGCCAGCAGCCATGGAAACAGGTTGTTGGGCTACACCTTC
TRBJ2-2 | - | TRBD2 | TRBV29-1 | CSVTGLAGAGELFF | TGCAGCGTTACGGGACTAGCGGGCGCCGGGGAGCTGTTTTTT
TRBJ2-3 | - | TRBD2 | TRBV3-1/TRBV3-2 | CASSQTGGRDTQYF | TGTGCCAGCAGCCAGACGGGGGGGCGGGATACGCAGTATTTT
TRBJ1-5 | - | - | TRBV13 | CASKVGGANQPQHF | TGTGCCAGCAAAGTAGGGGGAGCAAATCAGCCCCAGCATTTT
TRBJ2-7 | - | - | TRBV6-5 | CASTAVISYEQYF | TGTGCCAGCACCGCAGTAATCTCCTACGAGCAGTACTTC
TRBJ1-1 | - | TRBD1 | TRBV9 | CASSVGQGNTEAFF | TGTGCCAGCAGCGTAGGACAGGGGAACACTGAAGCTTTCTTT
TRBJ2-7 | - | - | TRBV7-2 | CASRPDPRVSYEQYF | TGTGCCAGCAGGCCGGACCCCAGGGTCTCCTACGAGCAGTACTTC
TRBJ2-2 | - | TRBD1 | TRBV5-1 | CASSYRGFTGELFF | TGCGCCAGCAGCTACAGGGGGTTTACCGGGGAGCTGTTTTTT
TRBJ2-7 | - | TRBD1 | TRBV27 | CASSFQGAIEQYF | TGTGCCAGCAGTTTTCAGGGGGCGATCGAGCAGTACTTC
TRBJ1-1 | - | - | TRBV5-1 | CASSLVGANTEAFF | TGCGCCAGCAGCTTGGTGGGGGCGAACACTGAAGCTTTCTTT
TRBJ2-7 | - | TRBD1 | TRBV2 | CASRGQVGEQYF | TGTGCCAGCCGTGGACAGGTCGGCGAGCAGTACTTC
TRBJ2-1 | - | TRBD1 | TRBV2 | CASSPGTGYNEQFF | TGTGCCAGCAGTCCAGGGACAGGGTACAATGAGCAGTTCTTC
TRBJ2-2 | once | - | TRBV5-1 | CASTSPAQGNGELFF | TGCGCCAGCACCTCCCCCGCCCAGGGGAACGGGGAGCTGTTTTTT
TRBJ1-5 | - | TRBD1 | TRBV5-1 | CASSLVTGPPQPQHF | TGCGCCAGCAGCTTAGTGACAGGGCCCCCTCAGCCCCAGCATTTT
TRBJ2-3 | - | - | TRBV5-1 | CASSLPGTDTQYF | TGCGCCAGCAGCTTGCCAGGTACAGATACGCAGTATTTT
TRBJ2-2 | - | TRBD1 | TRBV3-1/TRBV3-2 | CASSPRQGTGELFF | TGTGCCAGCAGCCCCAGACAGGGAACCGGGGAGCTGTTTTTT
TRBJ1-4 | - | TRBD1 | TRBV5-1 | CASSDRVTEKLFF | TGCGCCAGCAGCGACAGGGTAACTGAAAAACTGTTTTTT
TRBJ2-5 | once | - | TRBV5-6 | CASSPFGGALQETQYF | TGTGCCAGCAGCCCTTTTGGGGGGGCCCTACAAGAGACCCAGTACTTC
TRBJ1-4 | - | - | TRBV29-1 | CSVEDPSERKLFF | TGCAGCGTTGAAGATCCCAGTGAAAGAAAACTGTTTTTT
TRBJ1-1 | - | - | TRBV30 | CAWSRGTEAFF | TGTGCCTGGAGTCGCGGAACTGAAGCTTTCTTT
TRBJ1-5 | - | - | TRBV6-2/TRBV6-3 | CASSSQFSNQPQHF | TGTGCCAGCAGTTCCCAGTTTAGCAATCAGCCCCAGCATTTT